This T cell receptor (beta chain) was identified in a study of OX40 agonist ivuxolimab in advanced cancers. Overall study context: Every 2 weeks, patients got intravenous ivuxolimab at one of six dose levels (0.01-10 mg/kg). Notes on the study in general: Clones of CD4+ and CD8+ blood T cells grew by week 6 at doses of 0.1 to 3.0 mg/kg.

In the case of this clone: Its antigen is unidentified.

The repertoire was sequenced with immunoSEQ multiplex PCR; TCRdb's copy has only in-frame clones and lacks some. The sample lists 57,000 or so clones; roughly four fifths were seen once. Autoimmune disease history or systemic immunosuppression led to patients being barred. This material consisted of CD4+ or CD8+ T cells sorted from blood, taken in a trial of the OX40 agonist ivuxolimab. The source is an adult with an advanced solid tumor such as melanoma, head and neck, liver or kidney cancer.

The CDR3 DNA is TGCGCCAGCAGCCAAGGGAGAGCCTACAACTCCCGCTCTGGGGCCAACGTCCTGACTTTC. Its protein is CASSQGRAYNSRSGANVLTF. V is TRBV4-1 and J is TRBJ2-6; D is undetermined. Per germline, CDR1 MGHRA and CDR2 YSYEKL. The CDR3 has 20 amino acids. Trimming left V 1 base short and J 0 bases short, with 19 bases between.